This TCR beta chain was sequenced for a study of tumor-infiltrating lymphocytes in glioblastoma multiforme. Three nested ARM-PCR rounds with V-beta and C-beta primers built TCRB libraries. TCRdb re-derived calls from the multiplex PCR reads in MiXCR, one entry per CDR3 protein. The sample has approximately 20,000 distinct CDR3 sequences, 60% to 80% seen once. This CDR3 is 16 amino acids long. With regard to this clonotype: Its ends do not fully match the called genes, so a read error is possible.

The chain carries TRBV12-3 or TRBV12-4 and TRBJ2-7; 9 nucleotides match TRBD1. The specimen sequenced was peripheral blood. The receptor was derived from a male donor with glioblastoma. CDR3 protein: CANSSESTGGTHEQYF. In DNA, the CDR3 is TGTGCCAACAGTTCCGAGTCGACAGGGGGTACCCACGAGCAGTACTTC.